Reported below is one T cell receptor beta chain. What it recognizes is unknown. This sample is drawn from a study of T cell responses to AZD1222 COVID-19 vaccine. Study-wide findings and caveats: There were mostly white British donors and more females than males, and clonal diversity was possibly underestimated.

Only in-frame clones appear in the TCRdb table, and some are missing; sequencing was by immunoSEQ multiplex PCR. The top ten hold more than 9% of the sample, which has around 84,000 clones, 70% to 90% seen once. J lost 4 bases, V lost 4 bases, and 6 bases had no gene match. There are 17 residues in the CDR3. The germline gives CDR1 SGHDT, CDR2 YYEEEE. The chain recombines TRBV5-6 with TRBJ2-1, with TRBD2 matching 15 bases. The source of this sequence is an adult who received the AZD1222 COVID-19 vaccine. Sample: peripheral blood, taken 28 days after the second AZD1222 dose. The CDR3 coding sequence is TGTGCCAGCAGCCCCGGACTAGCGGGGGGGCAATACAATGAGCAGTTCTTC. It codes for CASSPGLAGGQYNEQFF.